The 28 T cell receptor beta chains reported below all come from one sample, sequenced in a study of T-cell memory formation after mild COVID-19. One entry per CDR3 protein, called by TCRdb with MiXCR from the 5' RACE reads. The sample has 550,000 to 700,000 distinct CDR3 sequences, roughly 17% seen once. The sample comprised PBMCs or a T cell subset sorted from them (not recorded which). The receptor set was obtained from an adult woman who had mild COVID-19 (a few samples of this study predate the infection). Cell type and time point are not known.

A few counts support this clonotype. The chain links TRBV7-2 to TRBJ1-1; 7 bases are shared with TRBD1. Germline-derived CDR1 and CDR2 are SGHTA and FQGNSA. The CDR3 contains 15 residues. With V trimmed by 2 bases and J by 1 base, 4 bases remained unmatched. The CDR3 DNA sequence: TGTGCCAGCAGCTTAACTCGGACAGGGAACACTGAAGCTTTCTTT. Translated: CASSLTRTGNTEAFF.

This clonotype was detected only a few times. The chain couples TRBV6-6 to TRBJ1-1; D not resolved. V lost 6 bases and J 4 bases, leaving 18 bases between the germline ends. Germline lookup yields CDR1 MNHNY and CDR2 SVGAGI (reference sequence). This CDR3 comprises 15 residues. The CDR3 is CASSYLGQAFTEAFF. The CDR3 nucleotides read TGTGCCAGCAGCTACCTCGGGCAGGCCTTCACTGAAGCTTTCTTT.

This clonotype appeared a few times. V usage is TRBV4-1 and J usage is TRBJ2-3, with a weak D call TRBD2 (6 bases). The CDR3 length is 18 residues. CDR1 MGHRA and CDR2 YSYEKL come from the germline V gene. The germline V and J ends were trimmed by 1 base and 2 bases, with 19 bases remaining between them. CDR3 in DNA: TGCGCCAGCAGCCAAGTTCCCCCGGGACTCGCTTACACAGATACGCAGTATTTT. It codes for CASSQVPPGLAYTDTQYF.

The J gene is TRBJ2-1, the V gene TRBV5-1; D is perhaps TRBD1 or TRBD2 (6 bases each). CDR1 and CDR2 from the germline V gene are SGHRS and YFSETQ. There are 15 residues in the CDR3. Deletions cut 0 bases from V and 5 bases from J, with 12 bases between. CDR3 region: CASSLAGGLNNEQFF. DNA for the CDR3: TGCGCCAGCAGCTTGGCTGGGGGGCTTAACAATGAGCAGTTCTTC.

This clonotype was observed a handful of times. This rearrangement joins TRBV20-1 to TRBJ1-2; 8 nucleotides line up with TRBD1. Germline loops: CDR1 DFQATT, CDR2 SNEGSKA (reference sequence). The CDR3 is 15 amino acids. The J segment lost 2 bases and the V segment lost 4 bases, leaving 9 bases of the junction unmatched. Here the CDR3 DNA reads TGCAGTGCTACCCCCGGACAGGGACGGAACTATGGCTACACCTTC. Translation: CSATPGQGRNYGYTF.

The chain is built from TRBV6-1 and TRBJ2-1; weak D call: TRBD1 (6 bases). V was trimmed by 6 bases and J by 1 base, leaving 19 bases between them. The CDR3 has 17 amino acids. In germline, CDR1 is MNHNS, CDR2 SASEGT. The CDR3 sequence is CASRATYRVESYNEQFF. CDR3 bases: TGTGCCAGCAGGGCTACCTACAGGGTTGAGTCCTACAATGAGCAGTTCTTC.

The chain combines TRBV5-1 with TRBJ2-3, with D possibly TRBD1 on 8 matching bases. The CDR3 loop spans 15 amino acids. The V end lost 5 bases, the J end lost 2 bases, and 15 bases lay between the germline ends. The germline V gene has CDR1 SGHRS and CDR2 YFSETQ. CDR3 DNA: TGCGCCAGCAGAGAGACAGGGGACTACACAGATACGCAGTATTTT. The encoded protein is CASRETGDYTDTQYF.

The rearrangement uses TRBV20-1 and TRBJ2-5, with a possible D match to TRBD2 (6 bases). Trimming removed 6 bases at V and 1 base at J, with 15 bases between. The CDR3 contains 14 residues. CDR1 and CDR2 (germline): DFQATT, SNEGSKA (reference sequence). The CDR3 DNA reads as TGCAGTGCCCCCAACAGGAGGGGCCAAGAGACCCAGTACTTC. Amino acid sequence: CSAPNRRGQETQYF.

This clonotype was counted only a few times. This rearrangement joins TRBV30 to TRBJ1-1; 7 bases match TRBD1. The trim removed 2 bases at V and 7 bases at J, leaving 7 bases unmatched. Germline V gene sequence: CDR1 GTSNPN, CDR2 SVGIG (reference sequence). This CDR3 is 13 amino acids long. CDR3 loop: CAWSFGRGLEAFF. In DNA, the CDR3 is TGTGCCTGGAGTTTCGGTAGGGGGCTTGAAGCTTTCTTT.

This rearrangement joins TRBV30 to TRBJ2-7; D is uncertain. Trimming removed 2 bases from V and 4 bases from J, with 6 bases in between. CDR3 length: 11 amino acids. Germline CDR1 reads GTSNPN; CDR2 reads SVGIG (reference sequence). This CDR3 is CAWSLGYEQYF. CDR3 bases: TGTGCCTGGAGTCTGGGGTACGAGCAGTACTTC. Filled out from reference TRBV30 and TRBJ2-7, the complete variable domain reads SQTIHQWPATLVQPVGSPLSLECTVEGTSNPNLYWYRQAAGRGLQLLFYSVGIGQISSEVPQNLSASRPQDRQFILSSKKLLLSDSGFYLCAWSLGYEQYFGPGTRLTVT.

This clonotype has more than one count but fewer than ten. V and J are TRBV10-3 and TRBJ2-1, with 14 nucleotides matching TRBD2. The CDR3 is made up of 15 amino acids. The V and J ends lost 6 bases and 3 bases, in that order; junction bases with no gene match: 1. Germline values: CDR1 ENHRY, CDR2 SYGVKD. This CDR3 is CAISGTSGSYNEQFF. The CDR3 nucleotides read TGTGCCATCAGCGGGACTAGCGGGAGCTACAATGAGCAGTTCTTC.

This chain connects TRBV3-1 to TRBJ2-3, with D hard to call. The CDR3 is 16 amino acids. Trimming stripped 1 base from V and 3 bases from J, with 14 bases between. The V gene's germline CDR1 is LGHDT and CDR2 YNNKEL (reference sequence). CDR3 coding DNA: TGTGCCAGCAGCCAAGGTTTAGCTTTCGAAACAGATACGCAGTATTTT. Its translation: CASSQGLAFETDTQYF.

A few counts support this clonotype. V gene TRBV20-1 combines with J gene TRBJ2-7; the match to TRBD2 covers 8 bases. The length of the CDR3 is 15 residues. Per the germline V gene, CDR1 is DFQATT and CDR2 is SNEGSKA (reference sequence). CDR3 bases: TGCACGAGCGAGACGGCGGGAGGCCTACGCAGGGAGCAGTACTTC. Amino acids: CTSETAGGLRREQYF.

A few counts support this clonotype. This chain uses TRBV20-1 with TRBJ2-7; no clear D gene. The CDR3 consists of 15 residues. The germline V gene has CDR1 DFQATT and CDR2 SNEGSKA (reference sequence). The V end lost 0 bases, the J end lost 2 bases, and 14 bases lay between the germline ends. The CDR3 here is CSARDSVAPTYEQYF. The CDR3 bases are TGCAGTGCTAGAGATAGTGTCGCGCCAACCTACGAGCAGTACTTC.

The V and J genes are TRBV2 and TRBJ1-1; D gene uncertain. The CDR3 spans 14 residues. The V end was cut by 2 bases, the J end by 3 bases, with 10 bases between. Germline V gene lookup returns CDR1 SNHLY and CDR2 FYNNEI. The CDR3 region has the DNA TGTGCCAGCAGTGAACGGAGGGTGGACACTGAAGCTTTCTTT. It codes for CASSERRVDTEAFF.

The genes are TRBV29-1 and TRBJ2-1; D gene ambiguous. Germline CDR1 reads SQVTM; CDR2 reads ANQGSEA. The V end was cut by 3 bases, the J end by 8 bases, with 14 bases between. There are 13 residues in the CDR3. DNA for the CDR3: TGCAGCGTTGACCGAACCGGGTTCGATGAGCAGTTCTTC. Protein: CSVDRTGFDEQFF.

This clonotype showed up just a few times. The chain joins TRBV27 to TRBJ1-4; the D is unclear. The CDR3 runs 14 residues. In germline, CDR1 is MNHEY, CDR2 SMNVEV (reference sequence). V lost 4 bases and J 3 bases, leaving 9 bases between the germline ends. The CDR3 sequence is CASSSLGSNEKLFF. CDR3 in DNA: TGTGCCAGCAGTTCTCTAGGTTCTAATGAAAAACTGTTTTTT.

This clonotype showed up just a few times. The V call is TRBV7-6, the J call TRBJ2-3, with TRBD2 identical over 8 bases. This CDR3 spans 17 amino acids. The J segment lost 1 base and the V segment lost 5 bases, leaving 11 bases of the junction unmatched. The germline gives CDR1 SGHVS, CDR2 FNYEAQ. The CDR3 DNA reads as TGTGCCAGCAGCCGCCACGGGGGGGTGGAGGGCACAGATACGCAGTATTTT. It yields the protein CASSRHGGVEGTDTQYF.

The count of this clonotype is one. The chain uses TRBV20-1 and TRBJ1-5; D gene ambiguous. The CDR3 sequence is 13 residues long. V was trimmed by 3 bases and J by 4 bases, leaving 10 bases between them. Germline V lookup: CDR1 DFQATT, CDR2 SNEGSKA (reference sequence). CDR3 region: CSASPKINQPQHF. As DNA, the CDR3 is TGCAGTGCTAGCCCTAAGATTAATCAGCCCCAGCATTTT.

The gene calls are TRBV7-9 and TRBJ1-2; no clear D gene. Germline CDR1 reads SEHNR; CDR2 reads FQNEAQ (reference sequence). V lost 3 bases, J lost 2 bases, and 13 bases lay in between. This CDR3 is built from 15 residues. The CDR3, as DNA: TGTGCCAGCAGCTTGGGAGGGTTACGGAACTATGGCTACACCTTC. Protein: CASSLGGLRNYGYTF. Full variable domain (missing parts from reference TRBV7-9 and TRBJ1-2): DTGVSQNPRHKITKRGQNVTFRCDPISEHNRLYWYRQTLGQGPEFLTYFQNEAQLEKSRLLSDRFSAERPKGSFSTLEIQRTEQGDSAMYLCASSLGGLRNYGYTFGSGTRLTVV.

The CDR3 DNA sequence: TGTGCCTGGAGAGTAGCGGGAGGCCCCGGGGAGCTGTTTTTT. Protein sequence: CAWRVAGGPGELFF. The gene calls are TRBV30 and TRBJ2-2, with 10 bases lining up with TRBD2. Germline CDR1 and CDR2: GTSNPN and SVGIG (reference sequence). V lost 3 bases and J lost 6; bases outside the gene matches: 4. The CDR3 contains 14 residues.

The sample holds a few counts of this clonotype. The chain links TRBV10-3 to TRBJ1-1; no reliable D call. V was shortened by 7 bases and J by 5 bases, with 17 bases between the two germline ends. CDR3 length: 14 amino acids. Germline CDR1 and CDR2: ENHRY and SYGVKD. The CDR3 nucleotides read TGTGCCATCACTTCGGGTGAGATGGGTACTGAAGCTTTCTTT. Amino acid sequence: CAITSGEMGTEAFF.

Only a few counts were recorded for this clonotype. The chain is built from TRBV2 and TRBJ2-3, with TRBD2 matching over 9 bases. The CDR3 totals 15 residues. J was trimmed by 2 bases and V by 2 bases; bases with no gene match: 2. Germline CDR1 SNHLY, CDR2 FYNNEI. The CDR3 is CASSEIAGATDTQYF. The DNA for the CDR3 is TGTGCCAGCAGTGAAATAGCGGGGGCCACAGATACGCAGTATTTT.

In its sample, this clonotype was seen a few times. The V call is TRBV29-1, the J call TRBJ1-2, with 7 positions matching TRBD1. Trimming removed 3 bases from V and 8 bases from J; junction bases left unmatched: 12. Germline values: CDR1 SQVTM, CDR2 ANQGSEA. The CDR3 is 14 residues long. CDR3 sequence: CSVERADRPGGYTF. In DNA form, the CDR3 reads TGCAGCGTTGAGCGTGCGGACAGGCCCGGGGGCTACACCTTC.

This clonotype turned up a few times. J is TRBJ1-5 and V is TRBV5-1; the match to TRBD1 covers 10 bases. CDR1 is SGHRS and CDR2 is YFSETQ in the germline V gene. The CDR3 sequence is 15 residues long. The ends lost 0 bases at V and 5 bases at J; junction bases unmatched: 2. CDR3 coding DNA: TGCGCCAGCAGCTTGGGGGACAGGGGAGATCAGCCCCAGCATTTT. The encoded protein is CASSLGDRGDQPQHF.

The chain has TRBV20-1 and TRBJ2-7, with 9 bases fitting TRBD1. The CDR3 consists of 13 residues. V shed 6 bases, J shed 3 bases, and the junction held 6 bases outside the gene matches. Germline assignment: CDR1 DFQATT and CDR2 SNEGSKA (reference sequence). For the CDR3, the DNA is TGCAGTGCCACGGGACAGGGTGGCTACGAGCAGTACTTC. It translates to CSATGQGGYEQYF.

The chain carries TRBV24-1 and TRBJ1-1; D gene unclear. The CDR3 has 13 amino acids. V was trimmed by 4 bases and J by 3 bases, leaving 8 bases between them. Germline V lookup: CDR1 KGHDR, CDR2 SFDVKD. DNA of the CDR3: TGTGCCACCAGTGACCCAGGACACACTGAAGCTTTCTTT. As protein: CATSDPGHTEAFF.

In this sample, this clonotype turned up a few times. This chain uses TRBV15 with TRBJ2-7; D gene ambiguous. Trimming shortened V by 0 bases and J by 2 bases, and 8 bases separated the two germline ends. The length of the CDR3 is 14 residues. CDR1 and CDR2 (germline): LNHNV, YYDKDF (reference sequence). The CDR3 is CATSREIDTYEQYF. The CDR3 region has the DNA TGTGCCACCAGCAGAGAGATAGACACCTACGAGCAGTACTTC. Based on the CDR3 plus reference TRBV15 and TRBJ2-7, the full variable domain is DAMVIQNPRYQVTQFGKPVTLSCSQTLNHNVMYWYQQKSSQAPKLLFHYYDKDFNNEADTPDNFQSRRPNTSFCFLDIRSPGLGDTAMYLCATSREIDTYEQYFGPGTRLTVT.